The 2 T cell receptor beta chains presented below share a single source sample, sequenced in a study of Graves' ophthalmopathy and Graves' hyperthyroidism. Researchers took RNA transcripts and amplified TCR beta CDR3 regions from them. The first-round RT-PCR employed HTBI primers together with the Qiagen OneStep RT-PCR kit. A multiplex PCR was then performed as the second round. TCRdb re-derived calls from the multiplex PCR reads in MiXCR, one entry per CDR3 protein. The repertoire holds about 480,000 distinct CDR3 sequences, with approximately 15% as singletons. The material sequenced was blood. Source of these receptors: a woman in her twenties or thirties with Graves' ophthalmopathy.

In the case of this clonotype: One end of the junction varies from germline; a read error may be responsible. V usage is TRBV24-1 and J usage is TRBJ2-2; TRBD1 matches at 7 bases. The CDR3 length is 15 residues. Germline-derived CDR1 and CDR2 are KGHDR and SFDVKD. CDR3 protein: CATSGGTARSGDLFF. CDR3 in DNA: TGTGCCACCAGTGGGGGGACAGCGCGCTCCGGGGATCTGTTTTTT.

This clonotype was picked up many times. This sequence joins TRBV29-1 and TRBJ1-1; 7 nucleotides align to TRBD1. V lost 6 bases to trimming and J lost 4 bases; unmatched junction nucleotides: 5. Germline values: CDR1 SQVTM, CDR2 ANQGSEA. The length of the CDR3 is 12 residues. The CDR3 loop is CSVTTGRTEAFF. CDR3 DNA sequence: TGCAGCGTAACGACAGGGCGCACTGAAGCTTTCTTT.